Below, 8 T cell receptor beta chains from the same sample are listed, as sequenced in a study of B cell selection in AIRE deficiency. Sequencing used immunoSEQ multiplex PCR; TCRdb keeps in-frame clones, though not all of them. The sample has about 24,000 clones; approximately 96% are singletons. The sorted conventional CD4 T cells were gated as CD4+CD127+. The sample was CD4+CD127+ conventional T cells sorted from PBMCs. All receptors come from a human donor in good health.

This sequence joins TRBV6-7 and TRBJ1-6; D perhaps matches TRBD1 (6 bases). TRBV6-7 is given ORF status, its function remaining uncertain. The CDR3 loop spans 13 amino acids. Trimming removed 6 bases from V and 9 bases from J, with 12 bases in between. The CDR3 loop reads CASRSGAGSPLHF. In DNA, the CDR3 is TGTGCCAGCAGATCAGGGGCAGGTTCACCCCTCCACTTT.

This sequence joins TRBV7-2 and TRBJ2-1; 13 bases match TRBD2. The CDR3 length is 17 residues. V lost 0 bases to trimming and J lost 5 bases; unmatched junction nucleotides: 4. Germline CDR1 reads SGHTA; CDR2 reads FQGNSA. The DNA for the CDR3 is TGTGCCAGCAGCTTAGCTAGGACTAGCGGGGGTAACAATGAGCAGTTCTTC. Translation gives CASSLARTSGGNNEQFF.

This sequence joins TRBV7-2 and TRBJ2-6; a possible D gene is TRBD1 (5 bases). Germline loops: CDR1 SGHTA, CDR2 FQGNSA. The CDR3 runs 17 residues. Trimming shortened V by 1 base and J by 2 bases, and 12 bases separated the two germline ends. The CDR3 DNA reads as TGTGCCAGCAGCTTAGAGGCAGGGAAGGCTGGGGCCAACGTCCTGACTTTC. Translation gives CASSLEAGKAGANVLTF.

Here the CDR3 reads CASSHNRPGQGGTEAFF. CDR3 DNA: TGTGCCAGCAGTCATAACAGACCTGGACAGGGAGGTACTGAAGCTTTCTTT. The chain employs TRBV14 and TRBJ1-1, with 8 bases aligning to TRBD1. Looked up from germline, CDR1 is SGHDN and CDR2 is FVKESK. The junction had 17 bases not matched to a gene; V was cut back by 6 bases and J by 5 bases. This CDR3 contains 17 residues.

The J gene is TRBJ2-4, the V gene TRBV19; D remains ambiguous. The CDR3 length is 14 residues. Germline V gene data show CDR1 as LNHDA and CDR2 as SQIVND (reference sequence). The ends were cut back, 1 base at V and 7 bases at J, with 11 bases in the middle. CDR3 bases: TGTGCCAGTAGTATAGCTGGTTCGCACAACATTCAGTACTTC. Amino acid sequence: CASSIAGSHNIQYF.

CDR3 sequence reads: CASSPDRAEQYF. In DNA, the CDR3 is TGTGCCAGCTCACCGGACAGGGCCGAGCAGTACTTC. The rearrangement uses TRBV18 and TRBJ2-7, with 8 bases aligning to TRBD1. J gave up 6 bases and V 3 bases, and 1 base lay outside the gene matches. The V gene's germline CDR1 is KGHSH and CDR2 LQKENI. The CDR3 extends over 12 amino acids.

This chain's CDR3 is CAISVGSGYGYTF. In nucleotides, the CDR3 is TGTGCCATCAGTGTGGGGTCGGGCTATGGCTACACCTTC. The J gene is TRBJ1-2, the V gene TRBV10-3; D uncertain. CDR1 is ENHRY, CDR2 SYGVKD, per germline. The V end was cut by 4 bases, the J end by 4 bases, with 10 bases between. The CDR3 consists of 13 residues.

The chain recombines TRBV6-6 with TRBJ2-3; D gene uncertain. V was clipped by 2 bases and J by 0 bases, with 6 bases between them. The CDR3 has 14 residues. Germline CDR1 reads MNHNY; CDR2 reads SVGAGI (reference sequence). CDR3 sequence reads: CASSYGRSTDTQYF. In DNA, the CDR3 is TGTGCCAGCAGTTACGGCAGGAGCACAGATACGCAGTATTTT.